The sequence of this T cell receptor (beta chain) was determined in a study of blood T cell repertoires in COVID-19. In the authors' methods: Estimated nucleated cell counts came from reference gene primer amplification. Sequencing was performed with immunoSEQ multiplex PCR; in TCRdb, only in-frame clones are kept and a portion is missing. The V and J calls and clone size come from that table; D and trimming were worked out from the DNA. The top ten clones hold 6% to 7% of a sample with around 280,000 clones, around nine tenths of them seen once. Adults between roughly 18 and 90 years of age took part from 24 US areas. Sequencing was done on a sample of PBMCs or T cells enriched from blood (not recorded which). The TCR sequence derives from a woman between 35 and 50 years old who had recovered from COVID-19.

The CDR3 coding sequence is TGTGCCAGCAGCCCCCGATTGGGCTTGTCGAACACCGGGGAGCTGTTTTTT. Translating it yields CASSPRLGLSNTGELFF. The chain couples TRBV11-2 to TRBJ2-2, with unresolved D. This CDR3 is built from 17 residues. Looked up from germline, CDR1 is SGHAT and CDR2 is FQNNGV. V dropped 5 bases and J dropped 0 bases, with 16 bases sitting between them. Supplemented by reference TRBV11-2 and TRBJ2-2, the full variable domain reads EAGVAQSPRYKIIEKRQSVAFWCNPISGHATLYWYQQILGQGPKLLIQFQNNGVVDDSQLPKDRFSAERLKGVDSTLKIQPAKLEDSAVYLCASSPRLGLSNTGELFFGEGSRLTVL.